This T cell receptor (beta chain) is drawn from a study of blood T cell repertoires in COVID-19. Study details: The origin of the acute and convalescent COVID-19 samples was the United States, Italy and Spain. Sources were T cells, B-cell-depleted T cells, or PBMCs; the material itself was cDNA or gDNA.

Only a few counts were recorded for this clone. This CDR3 region has 14 residues. Germline lookup yields CDR1 MNHEY and CDR2 SMNVEV (reference sequence). Trimming at V came to 6 bases and at J to 3 bases, leaving 8 bases not matched to a gene. Measured with immunoSEQ multiplex PCR; TCRdb has only the in-frame clones, and not every one. The table lists about 120,000 clones, around 85% of them singletons. The V call is TRBV27, the J call TRBJ2-7; the match to TRBD1 covers 7 bases. The specimen was peripheral blood. This TCR was recovered from a man between 45 and 60 years old with acute or convalescent COVID-19. The CDR3 region is CASRKQGPNYEQYF. CDR3 in DNA: TGTGCCAGCAGGAAACAGGGGCCCAACTACGAGCAGTACTTC.